This TCR beta chain is from a study of immune evolution from preneoplasia to lung adenocarcinoma (TCRdb year 2021). For the study in its entirety: HLA loss of heterozygosity was observed in roughly 7%, 15% and 33% of AIS, MIA and ADC lesions, respectively, and was not observed in any AAH lesions. The study used immune gene expression, TCR sequencing and multiplex immunofluorescence to profile the immune contexture of lung adenocarcinoma precursors and invasive adenocarcinoma. Resected precursor lesions (AAH, AIS, MIA) and invasive adenocarcinomas were compared with paired morphologically normal lung tissue. Sample size was based on specimen availability rather than a prior power calculation. Whole exome sequencing and methylation data from the same cohort of nodules were integrated with the immune data. The overall cohort was made up of around 50 patients with pulmonary nodules who had surgical resection. TCR sequencing data came from approximately 46 patients. The study reported that roughly 110 samples were used for TCR sequencing. Class I HLA alleles were inferred from exome data with POLYSOLVER, and allele-specific HLA loss was detected with LOHHLA. Results and caveats for the whole study, not just this receptor: Compared with EGFR-mutant or double wild-type lesions, KRAS-mutant nodules had the highest T cell clonality. Because every patient came from Japan and China, how well the results apply to Western populations was uncertain. Top T cell clone frequencies were highest in normal lung and appeared to decrease progressively from AAH through AIS, MIA and invasive adenocarcinoma. Findings were based on association rather than direct causation; larger cohorts with long-term follow-up and longitudinal biopsies were deemed needed. Clonality was highest in normal lung, while later-stage lesions appeared to have lower clonality but higher T cell density and diversity.

Between about 2013 and 2018, the patients underwent resection in either Japan or China. The histologic diagnosis of each case was independently confirmed on H&E slides by two lung cancer pathologists. For nucleic acid extraction, premalignant or tumor cells were enriched by macro-dissection following pathologic assessment. FFPE tissue was used for DNA isolation with the AllPrep DNA/RNA FFPE Kit. This clone was recorded once. There is no known antigen for this receptor. No base qualities exist here, and no much larger clone lies one base off it. The CDR3, cysteine through phenylalanine, is 15 amino acids long. This entry keeps only the CDR3 DNA: 45 bases, framed from base 1. According to the germline V gene (reference sequence), CDR1 reads GTSNPN and CDR2 reads SVGIG. The V end loses 6 bases and the J end loses 6 bases, and a stretch of 20 bases separates them. Using the immunoSEQ hsTCRbeta Kit, TCR beta CDR3 regions were sequenced from DNA. The source study handled its data this way. The ImmunoSEQ Analyzer was used to analyse the TCR sequencing data. T cell clonality was defined as 1 minus Pielou's evenness computed on productive rearrangements. To measure T cell diversity, the inverse Simpson index was applied to productive templates. T cell density was expressed as TCR beta template counts normalized to usable DNA, with usable DNA estimated by amplifying and sequencing housekeeping genes. Two-sided Kruskal-Wallis tests were used to compare TCR metrics across histologic stages. The table was pulled from immuneACCESS by TCRdb, which kept in-frame rearrangements only. Such tables lose some clones; where checked, under half of the loss comes from unresolved V genes, and the rest has no known cause. V and J calls and clone size come straight from that table; D and trimming were deduced from the DNA. This sample is represented by several thousand clones; about 81% of them were singletons. The ten largest clones capture just under 3% of the sample.

The origin of this receptor is a person aged 70 to 79 with lung adenocarcinoma. This chain joins TRBV30 to TRBJ1-4; D gene: possibly TRBD1, on 6 matching bases. Sequencing used FFPE lung adenocarcinoma in situ tissue. The cell subset or site label here, explained by the study, means: preinvasive adenocarcinoma in situ (AIS). The sequenced DNA: TGTGCCTGCCAGGGGTCCGGGATGGGGTATGAAAAACTGTTTTTT. This codes for CACQGSGMGYEKLFF.